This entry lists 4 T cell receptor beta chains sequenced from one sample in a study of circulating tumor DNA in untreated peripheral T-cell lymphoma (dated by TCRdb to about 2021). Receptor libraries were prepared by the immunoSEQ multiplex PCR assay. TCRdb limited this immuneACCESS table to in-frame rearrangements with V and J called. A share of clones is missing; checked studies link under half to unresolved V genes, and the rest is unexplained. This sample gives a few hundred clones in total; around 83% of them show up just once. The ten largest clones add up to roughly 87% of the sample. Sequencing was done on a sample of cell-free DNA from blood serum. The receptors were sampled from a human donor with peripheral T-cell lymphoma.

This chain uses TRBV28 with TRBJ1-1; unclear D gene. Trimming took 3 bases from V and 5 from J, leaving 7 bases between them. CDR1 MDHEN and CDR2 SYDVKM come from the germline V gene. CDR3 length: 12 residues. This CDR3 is CASSLFITEAFF. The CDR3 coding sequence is TGTGCCAGCAGTTTGTTCATAACTGAAGCTTTCTTT.

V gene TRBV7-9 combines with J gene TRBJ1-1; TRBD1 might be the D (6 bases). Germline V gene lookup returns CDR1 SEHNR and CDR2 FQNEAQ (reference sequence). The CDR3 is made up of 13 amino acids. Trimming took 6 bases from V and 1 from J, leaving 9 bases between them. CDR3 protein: CASSLQGNTEAFF. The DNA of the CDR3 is TGTGCCAGCAGTTTACAGGGGAACACTGAAGCTTTCTTT.

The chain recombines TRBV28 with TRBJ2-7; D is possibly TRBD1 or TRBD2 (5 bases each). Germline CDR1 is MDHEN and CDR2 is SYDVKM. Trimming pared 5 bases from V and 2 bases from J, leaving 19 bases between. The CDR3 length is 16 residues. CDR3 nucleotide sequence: TGTGCCAGCAGTCGACCGGGACGGCTTCACACCTACGAGCAGTACTTC. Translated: CASSRPGRLHTYEQYF.

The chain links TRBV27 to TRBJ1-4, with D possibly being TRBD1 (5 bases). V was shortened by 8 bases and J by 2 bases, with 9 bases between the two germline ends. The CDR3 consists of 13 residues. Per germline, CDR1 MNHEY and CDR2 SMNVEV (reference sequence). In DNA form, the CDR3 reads TGTGCCAGCGGGAGGGGCACTAATGAAAAACTGTTTTTT. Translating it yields CASGRGTNEKLFF.